The next 19 T cell receptor beta chains were all read from a single sample in a study of cytomegalovirus exposure and HLA in healthy donors. 13 Jbeta primers and 60 Vbeta primers were used for the PCR. Data came from immunoSEQ multiplex PCR; TCRdb stores just in-frame clones and leaves some out. The sample records about 160,000 clones, roughly 80% being singletons. Specimen: PBMCs. These receptors came from a man aged 25 to 40 in good health and CMV-seropositive.

This rearrangement joins TRBV7-7 to TRBJ2-2; 8 bases line up with TRBD2. The germline V gene encodes CDR1 SSHAT and CDR2 FNYEAQ (reference sequence). The CDR3 spans 18 residues. Trimming removed 1 base from V and 4 bases from J; junction bases left unmatched: 11. The CDR3 protein is CASSLGAGGPGGTGELFF. CDR3 coding DNA: TGTGCCAGCAGCTTAGGGGCGGGGGGCCCCGGTGGCACCGGGGAGCTGTTTTTT.

The CDR3 DNA is TGTGCCAGCAGCTCGATGGGGACAGGGGGATTCAATGAGCAGTTCTTC. This codes for CASSSMGTGGFNEQFF. V gene TRBV5-6 combines with J gene TRBJ2-1; 11 positions agree with TRBD1. Germline CDR1 and CDR2: SGHDT and YYEEEE. The V and J ends lost 3 bases and 6 bases, in that order; junction bases with no gene match: 8. The CDR3 length is 16 residues.

In its sample, this clone was seen a few times. The genes are TRBV9 and TRBJ2-7; 9 bases map to TRBD2. The CDR3 runs to 15 residues. Trimming at V came to 0 bases and at J to 6 bases, leaving 7 bases not matched to a gene. Germline CDR1 reads SGDLS; CDR2 reads YYNGEE. CDR3 in amino acids: CASSVEGLASGEQYF. The CDR3 nucleotides read TGTGCCAGCAGCGTAGAGGGACTAGCTAGTGGCGAGCAGTACTTC.

V is TRBV7-3 and J is TRBJ2-1; D possibly corresponds to TRBD1 (6 bases). Germline CDR1 SGHTA, CDR2 FQGTGA. CDR3 length equals 14 residues. The V gene lost 2 bases and the J gene lost 9 bases, with 14 bases spanning the gap. CDR3 sequence (DNA): TGTGCCAGCAGCTTACCGGGACCAGGGGTTGAGCAGTTCTTC. It encodes CASSLPGPGVEQFF.

The chain links TRBV10-3 to TRBJ2-7, with a tentative D call TRBD1 (6 bases). There are 15 residues in the CDR3. The V end was cut by 2 bases, the J end by 6 bases, with 17 bases between. Germline CDR1 and CDR2: ENHRY and SYGVKD. For the CDR3, the DNA is TGTGCCATCAGTGAGACAGGGCGATACCTTGGCGAGCAGTACTTC. As protein: CAISETGRYLGEQYF.

The CDR3 coding sequence is TGTGCCAGCAGGACAGGGGGCGGTCGGTACGAGCAGTACTTC. Protein sequence: CASRTGGGRYEQYF. The V call is TRBV5-4, the J call TRBJ2-7; TRBD1 aligns across 10 bases. Losses at the gene ends were 5 bases for V and 4 bases for J; bases not matched to a gene: 6. CDR3 size: 14 residues. The germline V gene has CDR1 SGHNT and CDR2 YYREEE (reference sequence).

This rearrangement joins TRBV7-2 to TRBJ1-2; 8 nucleotides match TRBD1. Trimming cost V 5 bases and J 8 bases; bases outside gene matches: 7. The CDR3 is 13 amino acids. The germline gives CDR1 SGHTA, CDR2 FQGNSA. CDR3 sequence (DNA): TGTGCCAGCAGCCCGCGGACAGGGAGAGGCTACACCTTC. Encoded protein: CASSPRTGRGYTF.

The chain carries TRBV19 and TRBJ2-5, with D unclear. Germline values: CDR1 LNHDA, CDR2 SQIVND (reference sequence). The CDR3 is 14 residues long. V lost 5 bases to trimming and J lost 1 base, with 11 bases between them. The CDR3 loop is CASSSLGSQETQYF. For the CDR3, the DNA is TGTGCCAGTAGTTCCCTGGGCAGCCAAGAGACCCAGTACTTC.

This sequence joins TRBV28 and TRBJ1-2; D is perhaps TRBD1 (6 bases). CDR1 and CDR2 (germline): MDHEN, SYDVKM. V dropped 7 bases and J dropped 6 bases, with 9 bases sitting between them. The CDR3 has 11 amino acids. CDR3 protein: CASITGNGYTF. CDR3 nucleotides: TGTGCCAGCATCACAGGGAATGGCTACACCTTC.

The V gene is TRBV7-6, the J gene TRBJ1-1, with 7 bases lining up with TRBD1. After removal of 4 bases from V and 3 bases from J, the junction contained 11 bases not matched to a gene. The CDR3 consists of 16 residues. CDR1 is SGHVS, CDR2 FNYEAQ, per germline. The CDR3 loop is CASSWKGADPDTEAFF. Written as DNA, the CDR3 is TGTGCCAGCAGCTGGAAGGGGGCAGACCCCGACACTGAAGCTTTCTTT.

This clone was seen a single time. The chain has TRBV11-2 and TRBJ2-7; D is uncertain. This CDR3 contains 13 residues. Germline V gene sequence: CDR1 SGHAT, CDR2 FQNNGV. The germline V and J ends were trimmed by 5 bases and 0 bases, with 8 bases remaining between them. CDR3 protein: CASSVESSYEQYF. For the CDR3, the DNA is TGTGCCAGCAGCGTCGAGAGCTCCTACGAGCAGTACTTC.

The chain carries TRBV28 and TRBJ2-5; possibly TRBD1 for D (6 bases). V shed 8 bases and J shed 5 bases, with 21 bases lying between them. The CDR3 is 15 residues long. Germline CDR1 and CDR2: MDHEN and SYDVKM. The CDR3 loop reads CASLTLQGFVETQYF. CDR3 DNA sequence: TGTGCCAGCCTTACCCTACAGGGTTTCGTGGAGACCCAGTACTTC.

The V gene is TRBV6-1, the J gene TRBJ1-2, with 9 bases fitting TRBD1. This CDR3 has 14 amino acids. The V gene's germline CDR1 is MNHNS and CDR2 SASEGT. With 10 bases clipped from V and 2 bases from J, the junction kept 8 bases outside the gene matches. For the CDR3, the DNA is TGTGCCACCCGCCGGACAGGGGTAAACTATGGCTACACCTTC. The encoded protein is CATRRTGVNYGYTF.

A remark on this clone: The sample has other DNA sequences that encode this CDR3 too. The chain uses TRBV11-2 and TRBJ2-7; 7 nucleotides match TRBD1. Losses at the gene ends were 5 bases for V and 5 bases for J; bases not matched to a gene: 6. CDR3 length: 13 amino acids. CDR1 is SGHAT, CDR2 FQNNGV, per germline. The CDR3 DNA reads TGTGCCAGCAGCCCCTCAACAGGGGACGAGCAGTACTTC. It specifies CASSPSTGDEQYF.

CDR3 sequence: CASSPTEPWWPQHF. DNA of the CDR3: TGTGCCAGCAGCCCGACAGAGCCCTGGTGGCCCCAGCATTTT. The chain is built from TRBV7-2 and TRBJ1-5; a weak D match, TRBD1 (5 bases). V was cut by 5 bases and J by 9 bases, with 17 bases left in between. The CDR3 is made up of 14 amino acids. Germline CDR1 SGHTA, CDR2 FQGNSA.

The J gene is TRBJ2-7, the V gene TRBV25-1, with D perhaps matching TRBD2 (6 bases). Trimming left V 1 base short and J 6 bases short, with 13 bases between. The germline gives CDR1 MGHDK, CDR2 SYGVNS. The CDR3 is 14 residues long. CDR3 bases: TGTGCCAGCAGTGAATGGGGGGATTCCGGCGAGCAGTACTTC. The encoded protein is CASSEWGDSGEQYF.

The V and J genes are TRBV9 and TRBJ2-1; 12 nucleotides agree with TRBD2. Trimming cost V 0 bases and J 0 bases; bases outside gene matches: 4. The germline gives CDR1 SGDLS, CDR2 YYNGEE. The CDR3 is 18 amino acids. The CDR3 nucleotides are TGTGCCAGCAGCGTAGATGGACTAGCGGGGAGCTCCTACAATGAGCAGTTCTTC. Translating gives CASSVDGLAGSSYNEQFF.

This chain links TRBV27 with TRBJ2-7; perhaps TRBD1 as D (6 bases). V gave up 5 bases and J gave up 0 bases, with 11 bases separating them. Germline CDR1 reads MNHEY; CDR2 reads SMNVEV (reference sequence). CDR3 length: 14 residues. The CDR3 spells CASSPGQSSYEQYF. The CDR3 DNA reads as TGTGCCAGCAGTCCCGGACAGAGCTCCTACGAGCAGTACTTC.

This clone was observed once. The genes are TRBV11-1 and TRBJ2-7; D remains ambiguous. Trimming cost V 5 bases and J 2 bases, with 13 bases left between them. Germline V CDR1 and CDR2: SGHAT, FQDESV (reference sequence). The CDR3 has 14 residues. CDR3 protein: CASSPETEPYEQYF. CDR3 nucleotides: TGTGCCAGCAGCCCAGAAACAGAACCCTACGAGCAGTACTTC.